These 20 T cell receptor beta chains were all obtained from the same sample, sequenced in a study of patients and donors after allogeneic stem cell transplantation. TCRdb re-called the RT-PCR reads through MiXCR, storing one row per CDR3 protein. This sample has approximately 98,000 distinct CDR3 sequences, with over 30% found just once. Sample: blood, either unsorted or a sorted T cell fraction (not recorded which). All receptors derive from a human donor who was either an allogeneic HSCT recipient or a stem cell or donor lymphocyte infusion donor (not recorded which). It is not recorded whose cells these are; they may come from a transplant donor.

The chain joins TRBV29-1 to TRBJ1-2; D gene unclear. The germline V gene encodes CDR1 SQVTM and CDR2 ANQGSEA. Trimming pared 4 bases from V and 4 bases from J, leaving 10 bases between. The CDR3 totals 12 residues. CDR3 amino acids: CSVVPDLYGYTF. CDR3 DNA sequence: TGCAGCGTTGTTCCCGATCTCTATGGCTACACCTTC.

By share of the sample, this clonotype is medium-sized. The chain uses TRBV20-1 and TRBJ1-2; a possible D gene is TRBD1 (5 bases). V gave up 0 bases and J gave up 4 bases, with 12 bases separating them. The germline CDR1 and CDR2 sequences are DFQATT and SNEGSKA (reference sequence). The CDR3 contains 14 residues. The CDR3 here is CSARDSQGGYGYTF. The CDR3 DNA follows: TGCAGTGCTAGAGATTCGCAGGGAGGCTATGGCTACACCTTC.

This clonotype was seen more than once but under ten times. DNA of the CDR3: TGTGCCAGCTCACGGTGGGGCTCTGGGGAGCAGTACTTC. It translates to CASSRWGSGEQYF. The chain links TRBV18 to TRBJ2-7; D is possibly TRBD1 (5 bases). The CDR3 covers 13 residues. CDR1 and CDR2 (germline): KGHSH, LQKENI. Trimming removed 4 bases from V and 7 bases from J, with 14 bases in between.

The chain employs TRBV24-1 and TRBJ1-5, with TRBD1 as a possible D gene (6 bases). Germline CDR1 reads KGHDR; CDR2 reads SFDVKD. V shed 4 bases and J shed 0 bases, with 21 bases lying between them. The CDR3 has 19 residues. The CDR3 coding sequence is TGTGCCACCAGTGACCACAGGGAAACCTCCCATTATAGCAATCAGCCCCAGCATTTT. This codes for CATSDHRETSHYSNQPQHF.

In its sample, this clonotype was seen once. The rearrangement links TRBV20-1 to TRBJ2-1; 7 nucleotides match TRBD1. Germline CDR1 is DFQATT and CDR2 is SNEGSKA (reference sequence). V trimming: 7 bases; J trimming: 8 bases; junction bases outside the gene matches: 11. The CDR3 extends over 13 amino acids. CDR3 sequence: CSVRQARGYEQFF. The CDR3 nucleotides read TGCAGTGTCCGACAGGCCAGGGGGTATGAGCAGTTCTTC.

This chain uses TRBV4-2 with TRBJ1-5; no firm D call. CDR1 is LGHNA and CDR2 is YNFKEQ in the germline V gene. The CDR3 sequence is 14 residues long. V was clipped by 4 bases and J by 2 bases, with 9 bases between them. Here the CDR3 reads CASSLLDGNQPQHF. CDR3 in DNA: TGTGCCAGCAGCCTGCTGGACGGCAATCAGCCCCAGCATTTT.

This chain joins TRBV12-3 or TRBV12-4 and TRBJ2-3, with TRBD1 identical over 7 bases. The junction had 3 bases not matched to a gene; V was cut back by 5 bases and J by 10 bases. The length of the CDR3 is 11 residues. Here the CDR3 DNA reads TGTGCCAGCAGTCCCGGGACAGCGCAGTATTTT. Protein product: CASSPGTAQYF.

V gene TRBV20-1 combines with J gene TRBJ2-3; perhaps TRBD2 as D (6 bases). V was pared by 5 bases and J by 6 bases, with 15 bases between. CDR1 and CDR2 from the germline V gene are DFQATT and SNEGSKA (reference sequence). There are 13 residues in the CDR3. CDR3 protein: CSALQGLLDTQYF. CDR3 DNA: TGCAGTGCTCTTCAGGGACTGTTGGATACGCAGTATTTT.

The CDR3 sequence is CASDSGDNSYNEQFF. CDR3 coding DNA: TGCGCCAGCGATTCTGGGGACAACTCCTACAATGAGCAGTTCTTC. The chain couples TRBV5-1 to TRBJ2-1; D possibly corresponds to TRBD1 (6 bases). CDR1 and CDR2 from the germline V gene are SGHRS and YFSETQ. Trimming pared 7 bases from V and 0 bases from J, leaving 14 bases between. CDR3 size: 15 residues.

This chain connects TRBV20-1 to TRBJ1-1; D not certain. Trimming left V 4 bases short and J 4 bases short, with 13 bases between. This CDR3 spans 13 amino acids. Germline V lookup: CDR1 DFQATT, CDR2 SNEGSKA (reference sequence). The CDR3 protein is CSATDPKGTEAFF. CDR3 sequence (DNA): TGCAGTGCTACTGACCCTAAGGGCACTGAAGCTTTCTTT.

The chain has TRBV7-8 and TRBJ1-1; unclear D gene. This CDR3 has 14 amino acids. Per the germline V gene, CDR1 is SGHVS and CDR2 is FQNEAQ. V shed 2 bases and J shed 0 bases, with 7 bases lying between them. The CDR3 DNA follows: TGTGCCAGCAGCTTACAACGAATGAACACTGAAGCTTTCTTT. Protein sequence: CASSLQRMNTEAFF. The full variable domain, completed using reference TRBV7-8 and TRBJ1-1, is GAGVSQSPRYKVAKRGQDVALRCDPISGHVSLFWYQQALGQGPEFLTYFQNEAQLDKSGLPSDRFFAERPEGSVSTLKIQRTQQEDSAVYLCASSLQRMNTEAFFGQGTRLTVV.

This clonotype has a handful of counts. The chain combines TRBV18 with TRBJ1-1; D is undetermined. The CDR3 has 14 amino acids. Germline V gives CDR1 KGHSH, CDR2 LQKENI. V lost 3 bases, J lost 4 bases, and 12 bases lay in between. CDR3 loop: CASSPNTFVTEAFF. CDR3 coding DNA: TGTGCCAGCTCACCCAACACCTTTGTCACTGAAGCTTTCTTT.

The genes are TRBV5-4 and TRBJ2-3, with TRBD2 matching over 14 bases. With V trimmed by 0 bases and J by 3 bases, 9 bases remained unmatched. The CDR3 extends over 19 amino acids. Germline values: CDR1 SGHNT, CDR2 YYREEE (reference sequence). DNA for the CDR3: TGTGCCAGCAGCTTGGCCCCGGGACTAGCGGGAGTGGGGACAGATACGCAGTATTTT. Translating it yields CASSLAPGLAGVGTDTQYF.

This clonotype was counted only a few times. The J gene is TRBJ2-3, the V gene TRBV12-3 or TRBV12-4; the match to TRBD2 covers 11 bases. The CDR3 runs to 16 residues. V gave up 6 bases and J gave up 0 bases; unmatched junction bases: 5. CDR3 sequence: CASSMTSGASTDTQYF. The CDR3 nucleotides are TGTGCCAGCAGCATGACTAGCGGGGCTAGCACAGATACGCAGTATTTT.

The chain's CDR3 is CASQGWGTDTQYF. CDR3 DNA: TGTGCCAGCCAGGGGTGGGGCACAGATACGCAGTATTTT. The chain combines TRBV12-3 or TRBV12-4 with TRBJ2-3, with D possibly being TRBD1 (6 bases). CDR3 length: 13 residues. V shed 8 bases and J shed 1 base, with 10 bases lying between them.

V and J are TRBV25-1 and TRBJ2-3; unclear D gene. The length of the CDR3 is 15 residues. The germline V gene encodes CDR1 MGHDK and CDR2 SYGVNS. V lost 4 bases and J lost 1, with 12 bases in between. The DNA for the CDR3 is TGTGCCAGCAGTGTGGCTAGTCTGGGCACAGATACGCAGTATTTT. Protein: CASSVASLGTDTQYF.

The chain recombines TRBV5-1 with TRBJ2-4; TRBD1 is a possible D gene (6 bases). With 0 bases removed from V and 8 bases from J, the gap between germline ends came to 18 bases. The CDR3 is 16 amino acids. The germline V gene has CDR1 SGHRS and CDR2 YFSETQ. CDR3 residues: CASSLGLSYPGDIQYF. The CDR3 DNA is TGCGCCAGCAGCTTGGGCCTGAGCTACCCAGGGGACATTCAGTACTTC.

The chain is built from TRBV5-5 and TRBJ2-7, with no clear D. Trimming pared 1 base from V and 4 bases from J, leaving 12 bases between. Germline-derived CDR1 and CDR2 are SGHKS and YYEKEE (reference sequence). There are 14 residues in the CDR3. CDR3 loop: CASSLIPVEYEQYF. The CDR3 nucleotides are TGTGCCAGCAGCTTGATACCCGTTGAGTACGAGCAGTACTTC. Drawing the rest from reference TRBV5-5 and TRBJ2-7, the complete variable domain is DAGVTQSPTHLIKTRGQQVTLRCSPISGHKSVSWYQQVLGQGPQFIFQYYEKEERGRGNFPDRFSARQFPNYSSELNVNALLLGDSALYLCASSLIPVEYEQYFGPGTRLTVT.

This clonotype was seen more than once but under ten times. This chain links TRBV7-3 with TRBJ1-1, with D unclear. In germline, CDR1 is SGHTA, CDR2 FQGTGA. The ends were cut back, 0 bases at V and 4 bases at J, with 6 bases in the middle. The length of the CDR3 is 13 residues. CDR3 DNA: TGTGCCAGCAGCTTAACTCAGACCACTGAAGCTTTCTTT. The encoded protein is CASSLTQTTEAFF.

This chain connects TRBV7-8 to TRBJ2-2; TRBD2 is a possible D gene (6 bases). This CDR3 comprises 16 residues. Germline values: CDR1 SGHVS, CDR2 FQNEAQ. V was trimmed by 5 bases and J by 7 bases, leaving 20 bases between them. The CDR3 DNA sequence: TGTGCCAGCAGCCCCCGGGGAGTGGGAGGTTACGGGGAGCTGTTTTTT. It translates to CASSPRGVGGYGELFF. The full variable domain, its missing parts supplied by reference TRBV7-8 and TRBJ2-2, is GAGVSQSPRYKVAKRGQDVALRCDPISGHVSLFWYQQALGQGPEFLTYFQNEAQLDKSGLPSDRFFAERPEGSVSTLKIQRTQQEDSAVYLCASSPRGVGGYGELFFGEGSRLTVL.